These 32 T cell receptor beta chains were sequenced from one sample in a study of blood T cell repertoires in COVID-19. Repertoires were generated with immunoSEQ multiplex PCR, while TCRdb's copy carries only in-frame clones and drops some. In the table there are more than 250,000 clones, 88% of which are singletons. The material sequenced was peripheral blood. The receptors were gathered from a human donor in a cohort sampled during active COVID-19.

The chain uses TRBV28 and TRBJ2-3; D is possibly TRBD2 (6 bases). Germline assignment: CDR1 MDHEN and CDR2 SYDVKM. The CDR3 covers 15 residues. The V and J ends lost 5 bases and 1 base respectively, with 13 bases between them. In DNA, the CDR3 is TGTGCCAGCAGTCCTTTAGCGGAGCGCACAGATACGCAGTATTTT. This translates into CASSPLAERTDTQYF.

This clone was picked up a small number of times. Its ends do not fully match the called genes, so a read error is possible. The chain is built from TRBV6-2 or TRBV6-3 and TRBJ2-1, with 7 bases matching TRBD2. This CDR3 is built from 17 residues. Germline V gives CDR1 MNHEY, CDR2 SVGEGT. The CDR3 region is CASSYSPPSGIYNEQFF. The CDR3 nucleotides read TGTGCCAGCAGCTACTCCCCGCCTAGCGGTATTTACAATGAGCAGTTCTTC.

The chain couples TRBV11-2 to TRBJ1-2; D ambiguous. CDR3 size: 12 residues. CDR1 SGHAT and CDR2 FQNNGV come from the germline V gene. V lost 7 bases to trimming and J lost 4 bases, with 10 bases between them. CDR3 residues: CASTAGLYGYTF. The CDR3 DNA reads TGTGCCAGCACCGCCGGTCTCTATGGCTACACCTTC.

The chain uses TRBV13 and TRBJ1-2; 8 positions agree with TRBD1. Germline assignment: CDR1 PRHDT and CDR2 FYEKMQ (reference sequence). Trimming took 5 bases from V and 1 from J; bases not matched to a gene: 6. The length of the CDR3 is 15 residues. The CDR3 nucleotides read TGTGCCAGCAGCCGCTTGGACAGGGATAACTATGGCTACACCTTC. It translates to CASSRLDRDNYGYTF.

As concerns this clone: Other nucleotide sequences from this sample produce the same CDR3. The chain has TRBV9 and TRBJ2-7; 13 nucleotides align to TRBD2. This CDR3 is 15 amino acids long. Germline loops: CDR1 SGDLS, CDR2 YYNGEE. Trimming at V came to 2 bases and at J to 2 bases, leaving 1 base not matched to a gene. CDR3 loop: CASSVGLAGAYEQYF. The CDR3 DNA reads TGTGCCAGCAGCGTTGGACTAGCGGGGGCCTACGAGCAGTACTTC.

The V gene is TRBV19, the J gene TRBJ1-5; 8 nucleotides agree with TRBD1. The CDR3 runs to 14 residues. V lost 10 bases, J lost 7 bases, and 12 bases stayed unmatched. Germline V gives CDR1 LNHDA, CDR2 SQIVND (reference sequence). The DNA of the CDR3 is TGTGCCACCCGTGAGACAGGGGTTAAGCAGCCCCAGCATTTT. Translating gives CATRETGVKQPQHF.

The chain links TRBV5-4 to TRBJ1-4; 8 bases agree with TRBD1. Germline V CDR1 and CDR2: SGHNT, YYREEE (reference sequence). Trimming took 5 bases from V and 3 from J; bases not matched to a gene: 9. This CDR3 is built from 16 residues. The CDR3 nucleotides are TGTGCCAGCAGTTTCGTCCAGGGGGCAGCTAATGAAAAACTGTTTTTT. This sequence encodes CASSFVQGAANEKLFF.

J is TRBJ1-1 and V is TRBV13; 7 bases fit TRBD1. Germline CDR1 reads PRHDT; CDR2 reads FYEKMQ (reference sequence). The CDR3 is made up of 13 amino acids. With V trimmed by 5 bases and J by 5 bases, 5 bases remained unmatched. CDR3 residues: CASSIGTDTEAFF. The DNA of the CDR3 is TGTGCCAGCAGCATCGGGACAGATACTGAAGCTTTCTTT.

This sequence joins TRBV20-1 and TRBJ2-7, with 10 bases that match TRBD2. Germline-derived CDR1 and CDR2 are DFQATT and SNEGSKA (reference sequence). The V gene end was trimmed by 3 bases and the J gene end by 3 bases; junction bases not matched to a gene: 11. The CDR3 consists of 16 residues. Here the CDR3 reads CSASGLAGESLYEQYF. For the CDR3, the DNA is TGCAGTGCTAGTGGGCTAGCGGGAGAGTCTCTCTACGAGCAGTACTTC.

The rearrangement links TRBV10-3 to TRBJ2-7, with 8 bases fitting TRBD1. Per the germline V gene, CDR1 is ENHRY and CDR2 is SYGVKD. The CDR3 loop spans 13 amino acids. The V and J ends lost 10 bases and 3 bases, in that order; junction bases with no gene match: 8. CDR3 protein: CATQDRVYYEQYF. CDR3 bases: TGTGCCACCCAGGACAGGGTATACTACGAGCAGTACTTC.

The V and J genes are TRBV27 and TRBJ1-2, with 9 bases matching TRBD1. V was clipped by 7 bases and J by 9 bases; unmatched bases: 9. CDR1 and CDR2 (germline): MNHEY, SMNVEV (reference sequence). This CDR3 has 13 residues. CDR3 in amino acids: CASITRDRERYTF. The CDR3, as DNA: TGTGCCAGCATCACCCGGGACAGGGAACGCTACACCTTC.

The gene calls are TRBV4-3 and TRBJ2-7; 9 bases match TRBD2. The CDR3 length is 15 residues. Trimming cost V 0 bases and J 3 bases; bases outside gene matches: 3. Germline V gene data show CDR1 as LGHNA and CDR2 as YSLEER. CDR3 sequence: CASSQDSSGVYEQYF. The CDR3, as DNA: TGCGCCAGCAGCCAAGATTCTAGCGGGGTCTACGAGCAGTACTTC.

This chain connects TRBV7-9 to TRBJ2-6, with 9 nucleotides matching TRBD1. This CDR3 has 18 residues. Germline CDR1 is SEHNR and CDR2 is FQNEAQ (reference sequence). V gave up 4 bases and J gave up 0 bases; unmatched junction bases: 7. The CDR3 protein is CASSSGTGKPSGANVLTF. Written as DNA, the CDR3 is TGTGCCAGCAGCTCCGGGACAGGGAAACCCTCTGGGGCCAACGTCCTGACTTTC.

The J gene is TRBJ1-3, the V gene TRBV5-4; D gene uncertain. This CDR3 has 14 amino acids. Trimming left V 2 bases short and J 6 bases short, with 12 bases between. Germline V lookup: CDR1 SGHNT, CDR2 YYREEE (reference sequence). This CDR3 reads CASSLDYSPNTIYF. The CDR3, as DNA: TGTGCCAGCAGCTTAGACTACTCGCCAAACACCATATATTTT.

In this sample, this clone turned up a few times. This rearrangement joins TRBV7-9 to TRBJ1-5, with 7 positions matching TRBD1. The CDR3 sequence is 16 residues long. V dropped 1 base and J dropped 6; count of bases not matched to a gene: 9. Germline lookup yields CDR1 SEHNR and CDR2 FQNEAQ (reference sequence). In DNA, the CDR3 is TGTGCCAGCAGCTTAGGGTGGCAGGGGGACGCTCAGCCCCAGCATTTT. This codes for CASSLGWQGDAQPQHF.

This clone was picked up one time. The V and J genes are TRBV7-2 and TRBJ1-6, with D maybe TRBD1 (5 bases). Germline lookup yields CDR1 SGHTA and CDR2 FQGNSA. The CDR3 totals 15 residues. Trimming shortened V by 1 base and J by 8 bases, and 12 bases separated the two germline ends. The CDR3: CASSLGAPGYSPLHF. CDR3 nucleotide sequence: TGTGCCAGCAGCTTAGGTGCCCCAGGGTATTCACCCCTCCACTTT.

This chain connects TRBV27 to TRBJ1-2; 7 bases map to TRBD1. J was trimmed by 5 bases and V by 2 bases; bases with no gene match: 8. The germline gives CDR1 MNHEY, CDR2 SMNVEV (reference sequence). The CDR3 totals 15 residues. CDR3 sequence (DNA): TGTGCCAGCAGTTTAACCGCTCGGACAGGATATGGCTACACCTTC. It specifies CASSLTARTGYGYTF.

This sequence joins TRBV11-3 and TRBJ2-7; D is undetermined. V shed 3 bases and J shed 2 bases, with 11 bases lying between them. The CDR3 consists of 14 residues. Germline values: CDR1 SGHNT, CDR2 YENEEA. The CDR3 nucleotides read TGTGCCAGCAGCTTTGGAATAGCTCCCTACGAGCAGTACTTC. As protein: CASSFGIAPYEQYF.

The V call is TRBV3-1 (or the pseudogene TRBV3-2), the J call TRBJ2-5; 7 bases are shared with TRBD1. The J segment lost 2 bases and the V segment lost 0 bases, leaving 6 bases of the junction unmatched. Germline V CDR1 and CDR2: LGHDT, YNNKEL (reference sequence). The CDR3 is made up of 16 amino acids. CDR3 in amino acids: CASSQDRDRIQETQYF. Here the CDR3 DNA reads TGTGCCAGCAGCCAAGACCGGGACAGAATACAAGAGACCCAGTACTTC.

The rearrangement uses TRBV27 and TRBJ1-4; D gene ambiguous. Germline V CDR1 and CDR2: MNHEY, SMNVEV (reference sequence). This CDR3 is built from 14 residues. V lost 1 base and J 7 bases, leaving 10 bases between the germline ends. CDR3 nucleotide sequence: TGTGCCAGCAGTTTATTCGGGGAGGGTGAAAAACTGTTTTTT. This translates into CASSLFGEGEKLFF.

The sample holds one count of this clone. V is TRBV7-3 and J is TRBJ2-1, with 8 nucleotides matching TRBD2. Germline CDR1 SGHTA, CDR2 FQGTGA. Trimming cost V 2 bases and J 0 bases; bases outside gene matches: 3. The CDR3 runs to 16 residues. The CDR3 DNA reads as TGTGCCAGCAGCTTATCGGGAGGGCCCTCCTACAATGAGCAGTTCTTC. It encodes CASSLSGGPSYNEQFF.

The rearrangement joins TRBV6-5 to TRBJ2-1, with 14 positions matching TRBD2. This CDR3 is 15 amino acids long. Unmatched junction bases numbered 7, after V lost 6 bases and J lost 9 bases. Germline values: CDR1 MNHEY, CDR2 SVGAGI. CDR3 nucleotide sequence: TGTGCCAGCAGGCTGACTAGCGGGGGGGCTTTTGAGCAGTTCTTC. Encoded protein: CASRLTSGGAFEQFF.

The chain couples TRBV6-6 to TRBJ2-7; the match to TRBD1 covers 7 bases. Unmatched junction bases numbered 6, after V lost 4 bases and J lost 3 bases. CDR1 and CDR2 (germline): MNHNY, SVGAGI (reference sequence). The CDR3 consists of 14 residues. The CDR3 nucleotides read TGTGCCAGCAGTTCAGACAGGGAAGTCTACGAGCAGTACTTC. It is translated as CASSSDREVYEQYF.

A few counts support this clone. V and J are TRBV6-6 and TRBJ2-1; 8 bases line up with TRBD2. The germline V gene has CDR1 MNHNY and CDR2 SVGAGI (reference sequence). This CDR3 has 13 residues. V lost 5 bases to trimming and J lost 6 bases; unmatched junction nucleotides: 3. CDR3: CASSEGTSNEQFF. CDR3 DNA: TGTGCCAGCAGTGAGGGGACTAGCAATGAGCAGTTCTTC.

V gene TRBV7-9 combines with J gene TRBJ2-5; 7 bases map to TRBD1. Germline V gene sequence: CDR1 SEHNR, CDR2 FQNEAQ (reference sequence). The J segment lost 1 base and the V segment lost 3 bases, leaving 5 bases of the junction unmatched. This CDR3 spans 15 amino acids. CDR3 sequence reads: CASSLNRGLQETQYF. CDR3 nucleotides: TGTGCCAGCAGCTTGAACAGGGGCCTCCAAGAGACCCAGTACTTC.

The V and J genes are TRBV5-1 and TRBJ2-7, with D unclear. There are 10 residues in the CDR3. Germline CDR1 SGHRS, CDR2 YFSETQ. Trimming took off 2 bases at V and 6 bases at J, with 3 bases between the two ends. The CDR3 coding sequence is TGCGCCAGCAGCTTCGGCGAGCAGTACTTC. Encoded protein: CASSFGEQYF.

The chain uses TRBV4-2 and TRBJ2-4; D call uncertain. The ends were cut back, 4 bases at V and 5 bases at J, with 12 bases in the middle. The CDR3 runs to 14 residues. Looked up from germline, CDR1 is LGHNA and CDR2 is YNFKEQ. The CDR3 DNA reads TGTGCCAGCAGCCGTCACTTAGATGAAAACATTCAGTACTTC. This sequence encodes CASSRHLDENIQYF.

On this clone: The same CDR3 is also encoded by other DNA sequences in this sample. This chain links TRBV6-2 or TRBV6-3 with TRBJ2-7; D uncertain. Trimming left V 2 bases short and J 6 bases short, with 8 bases between. The CDR3 covers 12 residues. CDR1 MNHEY and CDR2 SVGEGT come from the germline V gene. The CDR3 sequence is CASSYGLGEQYF. The CDR3 bases are TGTGCCAGCAGTTACGGCCTAGGCGAGCAGTACTTC.

The chain is built from TRBV10-3 and TRBJ2-2; a weak D match, TRBD1 (5 bases). V gave up 5 bases and J gave up 3 bases, with 10 bases separating them. Looked up from germline, CDR1 is ENHRY and CDR2 is SYGVKD. This CDR3 has 14 amino acids. In nucleotides, the CDR3 is TGTGCCATCAGTACGACGACAGACACCGGGGAGCTGTTTTTT. It yields the protein CAISTTTDTGELFF.

This clone came up once. The rearrangement joins TRBV7-2 to TRBJ1-2, with a tentative D call TRBD1 (6 bases). Germline values: CDR1 SGHTA, CDR2 FQGNSA. This CDR3 comprises 19 residues. Trimming shortened V by 5 bases and J by 3 bases, and 28 bases separated the two germline ends. The CDR3 region has the DNA TGTGCCAGCAGCCTTCGACAGGTCCGACGAGCGGGGGGATACTATGGCTACACCTTC. This gives the protein CASSLRQVRRAGGYYGYTF.

The gene calls are TRBV28 and TRBJ1-2; TRBD1 might be the D (6 bases). The V end was cut by 2 bases, the J end by 1 base, with 11 bases between. The CDR3 has 15 residues. Germline CDR1 reads MDHEN; CDR2 reads SYDVKM. CDR3 sequence reads: CASSLTGTLNYGYTF. CDR3 coding DNA: TGTGCCAGCAGTTTAACCGGGACACTTAACTATGGCTACACCTTC.

The chain links TRBV4-2 to TRBJ2-7; 7 bases agree with TRBD1. CDR1 and CDR2 (germline): LGHNA, YNFKEQ. V was pared by 11 bases and J by 3 bases, with 13 bases of the junction left unmatched. This CDR3 contains 14 residues. CDR3 coding DNA: TGTGCCTTCGTAATCCGGACAGGATTCTACGAGCAGTACTTC. Translation gives CAFVIRTGFYEQYF.